A selection of T cell receptor beta chains follows, all from one sample in a study of beta chain features in type 1 diabetes. Data came from immunoSEQ multiplex PCR; TCRdb stores just in-frame clones and leaves some out. The sample includes 10,000 to 15,000 clones, 35% to 55% of them seen just once. Sequencing was carried out using stem cell memory CD4+ T cells from blood. These receptor sequences come from a man aged 18 to 35 in good health. The CDR3 runs from the conserved cysteine through the conserved F or W. D genes are given only for firm matches. Not every row has a clone size; where given, it reads once, few, many or a size class.

v_call	d_call	clone_size	j_call	cdr3_nt	cdr3_aa
TRBV6-6	.	once	TRBJ2-1	TGTGCCAGCTTTGGCCGGAGGAGCTCCTACAATGAGCAGTTCTTC	CASFGRRSSYNEQFF
TRBV6-5	TRBD1	few	TRBJ1-2	TGTGCCAGCAGTTACGGGGGCAGGGGGCGCACCTATGGCTACACCTTC	CASSYGGRGRTYGYTF
TRBV6-5	TRBD1	.	TRBJ2-7	TGTGCCAGCAGACGGACAGGGGTTTACTTCTACGAGCAGTACTTC	CASRRTGVYFYEQYF
TRBV5-4	TRBD2	.	TRBJ2-2	TGTGCCAGCAGTTATGGGGGGGGGAACACCGGGGAGCTGTTTTTT	CASSYGGGNTGELFF
TRBV19	.	.	TRBJ2-2	TGTGCCAGCACCGTATTTCAGGGGTACACCGGGGAGCTGTTTTTT	CASTVFQGYTGELFF
TRBV9	.	.	TRBJ2-1	TGTGCCAGCAGCGGGGCGGGTGCGAGCTCCTACAATGAGCAGTTCTTC	CASSGAGASSYNEQFF
TRBV6-6	TRBD1	.	TRBJ2-1	TGTGCCAGCAGCCCGGGACAGGGGGTAGCGAATGAGCAGTTCTTC	CASSPGQGVANEQFF
TRBV19	TRBD2	.	TRBJ2-2	TGTGCCAGTAGTATAGCGGGACTAGCGACCGGGGAGCTGTTTTTT	CASSIAGLATGELFF
TRBV18	TRBD2	few	TRBJ2-3	TGTGCCAGCTCACCGCGGGGGGGCCGCGATACGCAGTATTTT	CASSPRGGRDTQYF
TRBV18	.	.	TRBJ1-1	TGTGCCAGCTCATTAGACATTATTGGGACTGAAGCTTTCTTT	CASSLDIIGTEAFF
TRBV5-4	.	.	TRBJ2-3	TGTGCCAGCAGCTCACGACTTGAGGCAGATACGCAGTATTTT	CASSSRLEADTQYF
TRBV30	.	.	TRBJ2-7	TGTGCCTGGAGCCCCAGGGGCGACGAGCAGTACTTC	CAWSPRGDEQYF
TRBV5-4	.	.	TRBJ2-7	TGTGCCAGCAGCCGCCCGACAGAGAACTACGAGCAGTACTTC	CASSRPTENYEQYF
TRBV5-5	TRBD1	few	TRBJ1-5	TGTGCCAGCAGCCTTTGGACAGGGACAGATCAGCCCCAGCATTTT	CASSLWTGTDQPQHF
TRBV7-9	TRBD1	.	TRBJ1-6	TGTGCCAGCAGTTTTCGGGAATCCGGGACAGGGGATAATTCACCCCTCCACTTT	CASSFRESGTGDNSPLHF
TRBV5-1	TRBD1	.	TRBJ2-5	TGCGCCAGCAGCAAGGGACAGGGCGGGGGAGAGACCCAGTACTTC	CASSKGQGGGETQYF
TRBV1	.	.	TRBJ2-7	TGCACCAGCAGCCACCTAGCGGGGGGGCAGGTTTTCGAGCAGTACTTC	CTSSHLAGGQVFEQYF
TRBV29-1	TRBD2	few	TRBJ2-3	TGCAGCGTTGAACATAGCGGGGGGGCCCAAGCAGATACGCAGTATTTT	CSVEHSGGAQADTQYF
TRBV12-5	TRBD2	few	TRBJ2-3	TGTGCTAGTGGCCGGACTAGCGGGAGCACAGATACGCAGTATTTT	CASGRTSGSTDTQYF
TRBV28	.	.	TRBJ1-5	TGTGCCAGCAGTTCACACAGAACAGTTGGCAATCAGCCCCAGCATTTT	CASSSHRTVGNQPQHF
TRBV23-1	.	.	TRBJ2-7	TGCGCCAGCAGTCACCCCGGGACTGAGGAATTCGAGCAGTACTTC	CASSHPGTEEFEQYF
TRBV6-1	TRBD1	.	TRBJ1-6	TGTGCCAGCACAGGGACAGATAATTCACCCCTCCACTTT	CASTGTDNSPLHF
TRBV6-5	.	.	TRBJ2-5	TGTGCCAGCAGCTCGACTTCTCGAGAGACCCAGTACTTC	CASSSTSRETQYF
TRBV6-6	.	.	TRBJ2-7	TGTGCCAGCAGCCCCCGGAGGGTAACCTACGAGCAGTACTTC	CASSPRRVTYEQYF
TRBV9	.	.	TRBJ2-5	TGTGCCAGCAGCGTAGCCGATACCCGGGGGACGAGGGAGACCCAGTACTTC	CASSVADTRGTRETQYF
TRBV7-8	.	once	TRBJ2-5	TGTGCCAGCAGCCCGAGGACGGGAAAGGAGGAGACCCAGTACTTC	CASSPRTGKEETQYF
TRBV9	TRBD2	.	TRBJ2-5	TGTGCCAGCAGCTCCCGACTAGCGGGGGGGCCGGAGGAGACCCAGTACTTC	CASSSRLAGGPEETQYF
TRBV5-4	.	.	TRBJ2-6	TGTGCCAGCAGCCAACAGGGCGGCGGGGCCAACGTCCTGACTTTC	CASSQQGGGANVLTF
TRBV6-1	TRBD1	.	TRBJ2-7	TGTGCCAGCAGTGAATTGGGACAGGGGGCGTACGAGCAGTACTTC	CASSELGQGAYEQYF
TRBV5-6	TRBD1	.	TRBJ1-6	TGTGCCAGCAGCTATCAGGGACAGGGGGGACTTTCACCCCTCCACTTT	CASSYQGQGGLSPLHF
TRBV5-1	TRBD2	.	TRBJ2-1	TGCGCCAGCAGCTTGGGTCCTAGCGGCAGGAATGAGCAGTTCTTC	CASSLGPSGRNEQFF
TRBV6-5	.	.	TRBJ2-2	TGTGCCAGCACCCGGGGGACAGTTGACACCGGGGAGCTGTTTTTT	CASTRGTVDTGELFF
TRBV30	.	.	TRBJ1-5	TGTGCCTGGAGAGAGGCCCCGGATCAGCCCCAGCATTTT	CAWREAPDQPQHF
TRBV7-9	.	.	TRBJ1-2	TGTGCCAGCAGCTTAGTACAGGGTTTGGGCTACACCTTC	CASSLVQGLGYTF
TRBV19	.	.	TRBJ2-7	TGTGCCAGTAGAGAGCAGGGCAGAGCTTCCTCCTACGAGCAGTACTTC	CASREQGRASSYEQYF
TRBV28	TRBD1	few	TRBJ1-5	TGTGCCAGCAGAGGTACAGGGGCCCCATCCACTCAGCCCCAGCATTTT	CASRGTGAPSTQPQHF
TRBV15	TRBD2	.	TRBJ2-3	TGTGCCACCAGCAGAGGACTAGCGGGGAACACGCAGTATTTT	CATSRGLAGNTQYF
TRBV7-3	TRBD2	.	TRBJ2-3	TGTGCCAGCACCCCGGGGGGTAGGACAGATACGCAGTATTTT	CASTPGGRTDTQYF
TRBV18	TRBD1	medium-sized	TRBJ2-5	TGTGCCAGCTCACCAGGGACAGGGGTCGTCCAAGAGACCCAGTACTTC	CASSPGTGVVQETQYF
TRBV2	.	few	TRBJ2-7	TGTGCCAGCAGTCGGACAAACTCCTACGAGCAGTACTTC	CASSRTNSYEQYF
TRBV7-2	.	.	TRBJ2-2	TGTGCCAGCAGCCCATTAGGGACAACGAACACCGGGGAGCTGTTTTTT	CASSPLGTTNTGELFF
TRBV19	TRBD2	once	TRBJ2-1	TGTGCCAGTTGCTGGACTAGCGCCTTAAATGAGCAGTTCTTC	CASCWTSALNEQFF
TRBV14	.	.	TRBJ1-2	TGTGCCAGCAGCCCAAGCAACTATGGCTACACCTTC	CASSPSNYGYTF
TRBV19	TRBD1	few	TRBJ2-1	TGTGCCAGTACTCGACAGGGAGACAATGAGCAGTTCTTC	CASTRQGDNEQFF
TRBV5-1	TRBD1	.	TRBJ2-1	TGCGCCAGCAGCGAGGGACAGGGATCCTACAATGAGCAGTTCTTC	CASSEGQGSYNEQFF
TRBV6-1	.	.	TRBJ1-2	TGTGCCAGCGGCAACGCTAACTATGGCTACACCTTC	CASGNANYGYTF
TRBV5-1	.	.	TRBJ1-4	TGCGCCAGCAGCTTGGGTACGCCAGTCGGGGAAAAACTGTTTTTT	CASSLGTPVGEKLFF
TRBV14	TRBD1	few	TRBJ2-2	TGTGCCAGCAGCCACGTCCGGGACAGGGTCACCGGGGAGCTGTTTTTT	CASSHVRDRVTGELFF
TRBV11-2	TRBD1	.	TRBJ1-6	TGTGCCAGCAGCTTCCAGGGACAGTCACTGGAGGGTAGTTCACCCCTCCACTTT	CASSFQGQSLEGSSPLHF
TRBV9	.	.	TRBJ1-6	TGTGCCAGCAGCGTAGACGCCAGGGGAAGTGATTCACCCCTCCACTTT	CASSVDARGSDSPLHF
TRBV6-5	.	few	TRBJ2-7	TGTGCCAGCAGTTACTCCCCGACAGCCCGCTACGAGCAGTACTTC	CASSYSPTARYEQYF
TRBV4-3	.	.	TRBJ1-1	TGCGCCAGCACCCAGACAGCCCTCCTTCCTGAAGCTTTCTTT	CASTQTALLPEAFF
TRBV30	TRBD1	few	TRBJ1-2	TGTGCCTGGAGACAGACAGGGGGCTATGGCTACACCTTC	CAWRQTGGYGYTF
TRBV4-1	.	once	TRBJ2-7	TGCGCCAGCAGCCAAGATGCCCTAATCCCGGCCTACGAGCAGTACTTC	CASSQDALIPAYEQYF